The T cell receptor (beta chain) under discussion was sequenced for a study of CD8 T cells in Susac syndrome. As for the study in general: Treatment at blood withdrawal was none, corticosteroids, or intravenous immunoglobulin alone in Susac syndrome patients.

The study sequenced TCR beta in blood CD8+ and CD4+ T cells. Germline lookup yields CDR1 SGHNT and CDR2 YYREEE (reference sequence). The germline V and J ends were trimmed by 2 bases and 1 base, with 12 bases remaining between them. This CDR3 region has 15 residues. Reverse transcription of 0.5 to 1 ug RNA was carried out with random hexamers. TCRdb reprocessed the immunoSEQ multiplex PCR reads with MiXCR, giving one entry per CDR3 protein. The table records roughly 200,000 distinct CDR3 sequences, roughly 94% of them present only once. Sequencing input: CD4+ T cells from PBMCs. This TCR came from a human donor with Susac syndrome. The J gene is TRBJ1-1, the V gene TRBV5-4; D is unresolved. The chain's CDR3 is CASSLIARGNTEAFF. The CDR3 DNA reads TGTGCCAGCAGCTTAATAGCCCGGGGGAACACTGAAGCTTTCTTT. Combining the CDR3 with reference TRBV5-4 and TRBJ1-1 gives the whole variable domain ETGVTQSPTHLIKTRGQQVTLRCSSQSGHNTVSWYQQALGQGPQFIFQYYREEENGRGNFPPRFSGLQFPNYSSELNVNALELDDSALYLCASSLIARGNTEAFFGQGTRLTVV.